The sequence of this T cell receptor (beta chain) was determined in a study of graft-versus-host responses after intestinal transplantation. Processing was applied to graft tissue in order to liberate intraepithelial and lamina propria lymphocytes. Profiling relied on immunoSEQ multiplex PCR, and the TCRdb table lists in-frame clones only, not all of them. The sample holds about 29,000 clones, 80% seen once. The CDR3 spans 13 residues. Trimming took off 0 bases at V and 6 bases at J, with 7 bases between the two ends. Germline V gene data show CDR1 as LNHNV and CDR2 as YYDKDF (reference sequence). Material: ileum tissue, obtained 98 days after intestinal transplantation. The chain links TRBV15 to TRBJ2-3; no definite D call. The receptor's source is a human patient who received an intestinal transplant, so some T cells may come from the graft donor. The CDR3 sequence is CATSRELADTQYF. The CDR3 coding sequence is TGTGCCACCAGCAGAGAATTGGCGGATACGCAGTATTTT.